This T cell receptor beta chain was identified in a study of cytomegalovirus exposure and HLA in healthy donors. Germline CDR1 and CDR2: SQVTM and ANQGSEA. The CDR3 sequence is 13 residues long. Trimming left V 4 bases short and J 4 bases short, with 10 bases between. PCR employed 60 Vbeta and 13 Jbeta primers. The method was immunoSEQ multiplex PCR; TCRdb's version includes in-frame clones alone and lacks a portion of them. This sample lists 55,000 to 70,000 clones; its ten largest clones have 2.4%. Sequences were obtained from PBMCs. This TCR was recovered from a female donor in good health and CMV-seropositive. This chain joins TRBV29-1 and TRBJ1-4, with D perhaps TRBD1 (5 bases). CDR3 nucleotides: TGCAGCGTTGGGGGCAGGGTTAATGAAAAACTGTTTTTT. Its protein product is CSVGGRVNEKLFF.